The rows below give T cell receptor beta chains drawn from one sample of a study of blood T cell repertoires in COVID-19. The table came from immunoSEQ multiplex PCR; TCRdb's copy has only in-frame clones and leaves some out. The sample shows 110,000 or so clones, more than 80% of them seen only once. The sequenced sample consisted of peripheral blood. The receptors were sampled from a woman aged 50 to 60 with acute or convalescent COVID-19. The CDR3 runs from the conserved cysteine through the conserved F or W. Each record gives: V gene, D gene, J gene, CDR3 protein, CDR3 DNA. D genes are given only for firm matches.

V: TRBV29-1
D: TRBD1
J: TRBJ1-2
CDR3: CSVTQGQGSGYTF
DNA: TGCAGCGTTACCCAGGGACAGGGCAGTGGCTACACCTTC

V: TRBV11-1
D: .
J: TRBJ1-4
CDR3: CASSLLMETVFF
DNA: TGTGCCAGCAGCCTACTCATGGAGACAGTGTTTTTT

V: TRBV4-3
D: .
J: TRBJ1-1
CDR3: CASSQDRGGTEAFF
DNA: TGCGCCAGCAGCCAAGATCGGGGTGGGACTGAAGCTTTCTTT

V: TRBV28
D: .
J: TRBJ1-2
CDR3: CASSLHYQGVGYTF
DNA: TGTGCCAGCAGTTTACATTACCAGGGCGTCGGCTACACCTTC

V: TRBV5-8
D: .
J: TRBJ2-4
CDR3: CASSLVQPNIQYF
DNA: TGTGCCAGCAGCTTGGTACAGCCAAACATTCAGTACTTC

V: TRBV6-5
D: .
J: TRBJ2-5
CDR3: CASSPTGDSIETQYF
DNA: TGTGCCAGCAGCCCCACGGGGGATTCTATAGAGACCCAGTACTTC

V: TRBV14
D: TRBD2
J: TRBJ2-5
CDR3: CASSQARLAGGVETQYF
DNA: TGTGCCAGCAGCCAAGCGAGGCTAGCGGGAGGCGTGGAGACCCAGTACTTC

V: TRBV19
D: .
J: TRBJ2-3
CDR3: CASSKSLDRNRGTQYF
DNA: TGTGCCAGTAGTAAGTCCCTTGACAGGAATCGCGGTACGCAGTATTTT

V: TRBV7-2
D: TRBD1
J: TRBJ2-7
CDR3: CASSYGQGPLYF
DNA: TGTGCCAGCAGCTACGGACAGGGGCCATTATACTTC

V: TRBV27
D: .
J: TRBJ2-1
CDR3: CASSLDGSSYNEQFF
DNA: TGTGCCAGCAGCCTCGACGGGAGCTCCTACAATGAGCAGTTCTTC